Each of the 20 T cell receptor beta chains below was sequenced from the same sample in a study of T-cell memory formation after mild COVID-19. MiXCR was run by TCRdb on the 5' RACE reads, yielding one entry per CDR3 protein. The data show around 53,000 distinct CDR3 sequences, less than 15% seen once. The source material was PBMCs or a T cell subset sorted from them (not recorded which). These receptors were taken from a man aged 18 to 30 who had mild COVID-19 (a few samples of this study predate the infection). Cell type and time point are not known.

This clonotype showed up many times. The chain employs TRBV12-3 or TRBV12-4 and TRBJ2-3; TRBD1 matches 8 bases. The ends lost 5 bases at V and 0 bases at J; junction bases unmatched: 7. The CDR3 loop spans 16 amino acids. Written as DNA, the CDR3 is TGTGCCAGCAGTCAGGGGGCCGCGTTAAGCACAGATACGCAGTATTTT. Its protein product is CASSQGAALSTDTQYF.

The chain couples TRBV7-2 to TRBJ2-1; D uncertain. The germline V and J ends were trimmed by 3 bases and 8 bases, with 14 bases remaining between them. The CDR3 runs to 14 residues. In germline, CDR1 is SGHTA, CDR2 FQGNSA. The CDR3 protein is CASSFWGTVHEQFF. Written as DNA, the CDR3 is TGTGCCAGCAGCTTTTGGGGTACGGTGCATGAGCAGTTCTTC.

This clonotype has ten or more counts. V and J are TRBV18 and TRBJ2-1; TRBD2 might be the D (5 bases). The length of the CDR3 is 13 residues. V shed 3 bases and J shed 10 bases, with 13 bases lying between them. Germline V gene lookup returns CDR1 KGHSH and CDR2 LQKENI. The CDR3 region is CASSPRSPGEQFF. DNA for the CDR3: TGTGCCAGCTCACCTCGATCCCCGGGGGAGCAGTTCTTC. The full variable domain, with the rest looked up from reference TRBV18 and TRBJ2-1, is NAGVMQNPRHLVRRRGQEARLRCSPMKGHSHVYWYRQLPEEGLKFMVYLQKENIIDESGMPKERFSAEFPKEGPSILRIQQVVRGDSAAYFCASSPRSPGEQFFGPGTRLTVL.

This clonotype was recorded a few times. This chain connects TRBV23-1 to TRBJ2-7, with 9 bases identical to TRBD2. TRBV23-1 is placed among ORFs of uncertain function. The CDR3 consists of 18 residues. The J segment lost 2 bases and the V segment lost 0 bases, leaving 11 bases of the junction unmatched. CDR3 sequence reads: CASSQSCPSGAHAYEQYV. The CDR3, as DNA: TGCGCCAGCAGTCAATCATGCCCTAGCGGGGCGCACGCCTACGAGCAGTACGTC.

This clonotype was counted many times. The CDR3 DNA is TGCGCCAGCAGCTTGGGGGGAATGACTAGCACAGATACGCAGTATTTT. This gives the protein CASSLGGMTSTDTQYF. This sequence joins TRBV5-1 and TRBJ2-3; no clear D gene. Trimming left V 0 bases short and J 0 bases short, with 11 bases between. The CDR3 contains 16 residues. CDR1 and CDR2 (germline): SGHRS, YFSETQ.

This clonotype has more than one count but fewer than ten. The chain couples TRBV30 to TRBJ1-2; D uncertain. CDR3 length: 14 residues. V was trimmed by 3 bases and J by 4 bases, leaving 15 bases between them. The germline V gene has CDR1 GTSNPN and CDR2 SVGIG (reference sequence). The CDR3 loop is CAWSQAAGAYGYTF. Written as DNA, the CDR3 is TGTGCCTGGAGCCAAGCTGCCGGCGCCTATGGCTACACCTTC.

This clonotype was picked up a small number of times. The chain joins TRBV11-2 to TRBJ2-1, with a weak D call TRBD2 (6 bases). CDR1 is SGHAT, CDR2 FQNNGV, per germline. The CDR3 runs to 15 residues. Trimming pared 5 bases from V and 0 bases from J, leaving 11 bases between. In DNA, the CDR3 is TGTGCCAGCAGCCCCGGGGGTTCCTCCTACAATGAGCAGTTCTTC. Its translation: CASSPGGSSYNEQFF.

The CDR3 protein is CASSQEGVYTEAFF. The CDR3 DNA sequence: TGTGCCAGCAGCCAAGAAGGGGTTTACACTGAAGCTTTCTTT. This chain joins TRBV3-1 and TRBJ1-1, with D perhaps TRBD1 (5 bases). Germline lookup yields CDR1 LGHDT and CDR2 YNNKEL (reference sequence). The V and J ends lost 0 bases and 3 bases respectively, with 8 bases between them. The CDR3 loop spans 14 amino acids.

The gene calls are TRBV28 and TRBJ1-1; a weak D match, TRBD1 (6 bases). This CDR3 has 15 amino acids. CDR1 and CDR2 from the germline V gene are MDHEN and SYDVKM. The V gene lost 10 bases and the J gene lost 3 bases, with 21 bases spanning the gap. DNA for the CDR3: TGTGCCACCACCACCGGGGGCCAAGGGGACACTGAAGCTTTCTTT. Its translation is CATTTGGQGDTEAFF.

This clonotype appeared a few times. The chain recombines TRBV7-3 with TRBJ2-5; D not resolved. The V end was cut by 5 bases, the J end by 5 bases, with 12 bases between. The CDR3 is made up of 13 amino acids. Per germline, CDR1 SGHTA and CDR2 FQGTGA. CDR3 in DNA: TGTGCCAGCAGCCTGGGCGTAGGGGAGACCCAGTACTTC. As protein: CASSLGVGETQYF. Full variable domain (rest looked up from reference TRBV7-3 and TRBJ2-5): GAGVSQTPSNKVTEKGKYVELRCDPISGHTALYWYRQSLGQGPEFLIYFQGTGAADDSGLPNDRFFAVRPEGSVSTLKIQRTERGDSAVYLCASSLGVGETQYFGPGTRLLVL.

V and J are TRBV5-1 and TRBJ1-1; D remains unclear. The CDR3 length is 15 residues. The germline CDR1 and CDR2 sequences are SGHRS and YFSETQ. Trimming removed 0 bases from V and 8 bases from J, with 17 bases in between. CDR3 nucleotides: TGCGCCAGCAGCTTGGACTCCCAGCCTGGGGAGGAAGCTTTCTTT. Amino acids: CASSLDSQPGEEAFF.

This clonotype was observed a few times. The chain employs TRBV27 and TRBJ2-2, with 10 nucleotides matching TRBD2. CDR3 size: 18 residues. With V trimmed by 1 base and J by 1 base, 6 bases remained unmatched. Germline CDR1 is MNHEY and CDR2 is SMNVEV (reference sequence). This chain's CDR3 is CASSLYPSGGRNTGELFF. The CDR3 nucleotides read TGTGCCAGCAGTTTATATCCTAGCGGGGGAAGGAACACCGGGGAGCTGTTTTTT.

The chain links TRBV28 to TRBJ2-2; weak D call: TRBD1 (6 bases). The V gene's germline CDR1 is MDHEN and CDR2 SYDVKM. The germline V and J ends were trimmed by 3 bases and 6 bases, with 14 bases remaining between them. The CDR3 has 15 amino acids. CDR3: CASSFPGQPSGELFF. DNA of the CDR3: TGTGCCAGCAGTTTCCCCGGACAGCCTTCCGGGGAGCTGTTTTTT.

This sequence joins TRBV9 and TRBJ2-3; no firm D call. Germline CDR1 reads SGDLS; CDR2 reads YYNGEE. The CDR3 contains 12 residues. The V end was cut by 3 bases, the J end by 8 bases, with 10 bases between. The CDR3 is CASSGDFGTQYF. The CDR3 DNA is TGTGCCAGCAGCGGGGATTTTGGTACGCAGTATTTT.

This clonotype came up many times. The chain carries TRBV7-6 and TRBJ2-2; 11 bases fit TRBD1. The CDR3 extends over 15 amino acids. Unmatched junction bases numbered 2, after V lost 4 bases and J lost 4 bases. In germline, CDR1 is SGHVS, CDR2 FNYEAQ. CDR3 coding DNA: TGTGCCAGCAGCTCGGGACAGGGGGGCACCGGGGAGCTGTTTTTT. Translating gives CASSSGQGGTGELFF.

The chain joins TRBV15 to TRBJ2-1, with D possibly matching TRBD1 (6 bases). The CDR3 consists of 15 residues. Germline-derived CDR1 and CDR2 are LNHNV and YYDKDF (reference sequence). The ends were cut back, 0 bases at V and 5 bases at J, with 11 bases in the middle. CDR3 sequence reads: CATSRDRGWHNEQFF. The CDR3 DNA sequence: TGTGCCACCAGCAGAGACAGGGGCTGGCACAATGAGCAGTTCTTC.

This clonotype was observed a few times. The chain couples TRBV7-9 to TRBJ2-5, with 11 nucleotides matching TRBD1. Looked up from germline, CDR1 is SEHNR and CDR2 is FQNEAQ (reference sequence). The V gene end was trimmed by 2 bases and the J gene end by 5 bases; junction bases not matched to a gene: 16. The CDR3 is 19 amino acids. The DNA for the CDR3 is TGTGCCAGCAGCTTATCGGCCCGGACAGGGGGCCGGTCAATGGAGACCCAGTACTTC. Amino acids: CASSLSARTGGRSMETQYF.

The chain is built from TRBV20-1 and TRBJ1-2; D gene unclear. CDR1 is DFQATT and CDR2 is SNEGSKA in the germline V gene (reference sequence). The CDR3 is 13 amino acids. Trimming pared 6 bases from V and 6 bases from J, leaving 17 bases between. CDR3 in amino acids: CSAILHTVDGYTF. CDR3 nucleotide sequence: TGCAGTGCCATTCTTCACACAGTCGATGGCTACACCTTC.

The V and J genes are TRBV7-3 and TRBJ2-1, with 7 bases that match TRBD1. Germline CDR1 reads SGHTA; CDR2 reads FQGTGA. The CDR3 runs to 14 residues. The V gene end was trimmed by 3 bases and the J gene end by 6 bases; junction bases not matched to a gene: 5. The CDR3 sequence is CASSFRGRPNEQFF. As DNA, the CDR3 is TGTGCCAGCAGCTTTAGGGGGCGCCCCAATGAGCAGTTCTTC.

The chain combines TRBV10-3 with TRBJ2-2, with 13 bases lining up with TRBD2. This CDR3 comprises 18 residues. Germline trimming cut 4 bases from V and 4 bases from J; bases unmatched to any gene: 9. Germline CDR1 ENHRY, CDR2 SYGVKD. The CDR3: CAISGFTSGGAATGELFF. CDR3 nucleotides: TGTGCCATCAGTGGCTTTACTAGCGGGGGGGCTGCCACCGGGGAGCTGTTTTTT.